This T cell receptor (beta chain) emerged from a study of a mutant IDH1 vaccine in newly diagnosed glioma. Across the study: Vaccines were begun 4-6 weeks after radiotherapy alone, or with temozolomide cycles. The treated population exhibited a male proportion of roughly 60%, a female proportion of 37.5%, and a mean age of about 40 years. Every participant had undergone radiotherapy, temozolomide, or both before, and most underwent both.

Remarks on this clone: Its specificity is unknown.

Germline values: CDR1 SGHDN, CDR2 FVKESK. The V gene lost 4 bases and the J gene lost 5 bases, with 13 bases spanning the gap. The CDR3 sequence is 14 residues long. Described time point: week 11, during vaccination. All doses held 300 ug of mutant IDH1 20-mer peptide, with topical imiquimod. Clones were read by immunoSEQ multiplex PCR, and TCRdb kept only the in-frame ones, dropping some. The sample includes around 66,000 clones, 80% of them seen just once. This TCR derives from a middle-aged man with glioma. V and J are TRBV14 and TRBJ2-3; possibly TRBD2 for D (5 bases). The material sequenced was PBMCs, taken from a glioma patient whose treatment included an IDH1 peptide vaccine. CDR3 in amino acids: CASSLARAGDTQYF. CDR3 bases: TGTGCCAGCAGCCTAGCGAGGGCAGGAGATACGCAGTATTTT.